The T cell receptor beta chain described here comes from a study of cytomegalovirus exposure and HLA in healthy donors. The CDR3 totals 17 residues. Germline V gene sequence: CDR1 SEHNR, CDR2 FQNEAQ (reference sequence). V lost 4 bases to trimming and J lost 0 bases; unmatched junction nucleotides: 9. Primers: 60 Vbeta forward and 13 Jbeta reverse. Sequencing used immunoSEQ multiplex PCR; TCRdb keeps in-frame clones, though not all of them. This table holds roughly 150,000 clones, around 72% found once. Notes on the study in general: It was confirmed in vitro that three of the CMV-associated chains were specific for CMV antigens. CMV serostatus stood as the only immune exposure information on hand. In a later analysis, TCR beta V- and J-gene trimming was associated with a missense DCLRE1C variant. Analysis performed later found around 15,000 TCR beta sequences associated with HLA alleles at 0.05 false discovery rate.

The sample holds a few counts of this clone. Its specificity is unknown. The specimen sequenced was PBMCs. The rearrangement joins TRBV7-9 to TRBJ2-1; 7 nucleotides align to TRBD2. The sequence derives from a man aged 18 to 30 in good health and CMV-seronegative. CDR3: CASSSPMWGGSYNEQFF. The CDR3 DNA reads TGTGCCAGCAGCTCCCCGATGTGGGGGGGCTCCTACAATGAGCAGTTCTTC.